This T cell receptor beta chain was found in a study of blood T cell repertoires in COVID-19. Study summary: Samples representing acute and convalescent COVID-19 were sourced from the United States, Italy and Spain.

A single count supports this clone. Produced via immunoSEQ multiplex PCR; TCRdb's table is partial and in-frame only. This sample has 150,000 or so clones, with around 84% found just once. The V end was cut by 4 bases, the J end by 5 bases, with 19 bases between. Germline V lookup: CDR1 MGHRA, CDR2 YSYEKL. The CDR3 spans 16 residues. The sequencing sample was made of peripheral blood. The genes are TRBV4-1 and TRBJ2-3; D might be TRBD2 (5 bases). This TCR was sampled from a woman between 50 and 59 years old in a cohort sampled during active or convalescent COVID-19. For the CDR3, the DNA is TGCGCCAGCAGCCCTGAGGGTACACGGAAGGGAGATACGCAGTATTTT. It encodes CASSPEGTRKGDTQYF.